The 20 T cell receptor beta chains below were found in one sample sequenced in a study of CD8+CD57+ T cells in acquired aplastic anemia. CDR3 and TCR beta VDJ profiling relied on genomic DNA as the template. MiXCR, applied by TCRdb to the reads, yields one record per CDR3 protein. The sample has under 200,000 distinct CDR3 sequences, 64% seen once. The material sequenced was sorted CD4+, CD8+, or CD8+CD57+ T cells (not recorded which) from PBMCs. All receptors come from a human donor with severe aplastic anemia or a healthy control (not recorded which).

The sample holds a few counts of this clonotype. V gene TRBV15 combines with J gene TRBJ2-3, with D unresolved. Trimming took off 1 base at V and 3 bases at J, with 14 bases between the two ends. CDR1 and CDR2 from the germline V gene are LNHNV and YYDKDF (reference sequence). The CDR3 is 16 amino acids. CDR3 sequence: CATSRGLHLSTDTQYF. The CDR3 DNA is TGTGCCACCAGCAGAGGTCTTCATCTTTCAACAGATACGCAGTATTTT.

This clonotype showed up many times. The V gene is TRBV7-9, the J gene TRBJ2-5; D may match TRBD1 or TRBD2 (6 bases each). This CDR3 comprises 14 residues. Trimming removed 8 bases from V and 1 base from J, with 14 bases in between. Germline CDR1 and CDR2: SEHNR and FQNEAQ (reference sequence). CDR3 sequence (DNA): TGTGCCAGCGCCCTAGGGGGGACCCAAGAGACCCAGTACTTC. Amino acids: CASALGGTQETQYF. Drawing the rest from reference TRBV7-9 and TRBJ2-5, the complete variable domain is DTGVSQNPRHKITKRGQNVTFRCDPISEHNRLYWYRQTLGQGPEFLTYFQNEAQLEKSRLLSDRFSAERPKGSFSTLEIQRTEQGDSAMYLCASALGGTQETQYFGPGTRLLVL.

This clonotype was recorded once. The chain uses TRBV5-5 and TRBJ2-7; the D call may be TRBD1 or TRBD2 (5 bases each). The V end lost 3 bases, the J end lost 4 bases, and 17 bases lay between the germline ends. Germline CDR1 reads SGHKS; CDR2 reads YYEKEE (reference sequence). This CDR3 comprises 15 residues. The CDR3 is CASSWGNFGPYEQYF. CDR3 in DNA: TGTGCCAGCAGCTGGGGGAACTTTGGGCCTTACGAGCAGTACTTC.

The V call is TRBV19, the J call TRBJ1-1, with a tentative D call TRBD1 (5 bases). V lost 3 bases and J lost 5, with 10 bases in between. Germline V gene sequence: CDR1 LNHDA, CDR2 SQIVND (reference sequence). The CDR3 totals 13 residues. Written as DNA, the CDR3 is TGTGCCAGTAGTATGCGGACAAGGACTGAAGCTTTCTTT. Translating it yields CASSMRTRTEAFF.

This clonotype was picked up a small number of times. CDR3 protein: CASSLVLGSGGFQETQYF. DNA of the CDR3: TGTGCCAGCAGCTTAGTACTCGGTAGCGGGGGGTTTCAAGAGACCCAGTACTTC. V and J are TRBV7-3 and TRBJ2-5, with 10 bases identical to TRBD2. The CDR3 extends over 18 amino acids. Germline values: CDR1 SGHTA, CDR2 FQGTGA. V dropped 2 bases and J dropped 2; count of bases not matched to a gene: 11.

This clonotype was seen at least ten times. The chain is built from TRBV5-8 and TRBJ1-1; 7 nucleotides line up with TRBD1. The CDR3 runs to 11 residues. Germline V CDR1 and CDR2: SGHTS, YDEGEE. J lost 8 bases, V lost 5 bases, and 3 bases had no gene match. CDR3 loop: CASSSGQEAFF. The CDR3 bases are TGTGCCAGCAGTTCGGGACAGGAAGCTTTCTTT.

The V gene is TRBV12-3 or TRBV12-4, the J gene TRBJ1-6; D is unresolved. The germline V and J ends were trimmed by 5 bases and 13 bases, with 15 bases remaining between them. The CDR3 is 13 residues long. CDR3 sequence reads: CASSRQAYVPLHF. The CDR3 DNA reads TGTGCCAGCAGTAGGCAGGCCTACGTTCCCCTCCACTTT.

With regard to this clonotype: Mismatch with germline at one junction end may stem from a read error. The J gene is TRBJ1-4, the V gene TRBV19; 10 nucleotides align to TRBD1. CDR1 and CDR2 from the germline V gene are LNHDA and SQIVND (reference sequence). The CDR3 contains 15 residues. The CDR3 DNA is TGTGCCAGTACAGGGACAGGGGTCCCTAACGAAAAACTGTTTTTT. As protein: CASTGTGVPNEKLFF.

The sample holds a few counts of this clonotype. The rearrangement links TRBV20-1 to TRBJ2-3; 7 bases are a match to TRBD1. CDR3 length: 12 residues. From germline, CDR1 is DFQATT and CDR2 SNEGSKA (reference sequence). The CDR3: CSRQGTADTQYF. The DNA for the CDR3 is TGCAGCCGACAGGGAACGGCAGATACGCAGTATTTT.

This rearrangement joins TRBV7-7 to TRBJ2-7, with 8 bases aligning to TRBD1. Trimming took 4 bases from V and 6 from J; bases not matched to a gene: 14. In germline, CDR1 is SSHAT, CDR2 FNYEAQ (reference sequence). There are 16 residues in the CDR3. CDR3 DNA sequence: TGTGCCAGCAGCTCGTTCAGGGGGCCTACCCCTCTCGAGCAGTACTTC. This sequence encodes CASSSFRGPTPLEQYF.

V gene TRBV9 combines with J gene TRBJ1-3; D remains ambiguous. CDR1 and CDR2 from the germline V gene are SGDLS and YYNGEE. Trimming shortened V by 3 bases and J by 0 bases, and 7 bases separated the two germline ends. The CDR3 is made up of 14 amino acids. This chain's CDR3 is CASSAQYSGNTIYF. In DNA form, the CDR3 reads TGTGCCAGCAGCGCCCAGTACTCTGGAAACACCATATATTTT. The full variable domain, completed using reference TRBV9 and TRBJ1-3, is DSGVTQTPKHLITATGQRVTLRCSPRSGDLSVYWYQQSLDQGLQFLIQYYNGEERAKGNILERFSAQQFPDLHSELNLSSLELGDSALYFCASSAQYSGNTIYFGEGSWLTVV.

This clonotype was picked up a small number of times. CDR3 sequence reads: CASSRQGPTYEQYF. In DNA form, the CDR3 reads TGTGCCAGCAGCAGACAGGGGCCTACCTACGAGCAGTACTTC. The chain recombines TRBV9 with TRBJ2-7; 8 nucleotides align to TRBD1. The length of the CDR3 is 14 residues. The V segment lost 4 bases and the J segment 2 bases; nucleotides outside the gene matches: 5. Germline lookup yields CDR1 SGDLS and CDR2 YYNGEE. The full variable domain, in which reference TRBV9 and TRBJ2-7 provide the parts outside the CDR3, is DSGVTQTPKHLITATGQRVTLRCSPRSGDLSVYWYQQSLDQGLQFLIQYYNGEERAKGNILERFSAQQFPDLHSELNLSSLELGDSALYFCASSRQGPTYEQYFGPGTRLTVT.

The chain uses TRBV19 and TRBJ1-1; TRBD1 matches 9 bases. The CDR3 is made up of 17 amino acids. J was trimmed by 6 bases and V by 2 bases; bases with no gene match: 13. CDR1 LNHDA and CDR2 SQIVND come from the germline V gene (reference sequence). CDR3 protein: CASSITFPGQGGPEAFF. The CDR3 DNA sequence: TGTGCCAGTAGTATAACTTTTCCGGGACAGGGAGGGCCTGAAGCTTTCTTT.

This clonotype was seen a handful of times. The chain is built from TRBV7-9 and TRBJ1-1; no definite D call. Trimming cost V 1 base and J 8 bases, with 8 bases left between them. This CDR3 region has 12 residues. Germline CDR1 is SEHNR and CDR2 is FQNEAQ (reference sequence). CDR3 nucleotides: TGTGCCAGCAGCTTAGAGGCCAGGGAAGCTTTCTTT. Its protein product is CASSLEAREAFF.

This chain links TRBV15 with TRBJ2-7, with D tentatively TRBD1 or TRBD2 (7 bases each). The CDR3 sequence is 15 residues long. CDR1 is LNHNV and CDR2 is YYDKDF in the germline V gene (reference sequence). Trimming stripped 5 bases from V and 0 bases from J, with 14 bases between. CDR3 DNA sequence: TGTGCCACCAGCGGGGGGAGGGACAGCTCCTACGAGCAGTACTTC. It translates to CATSGGRDSSYEQYF.

The chain employs TRBV5-5 and TRBJ2-7; 7 nucleotides align to TRBD1. The CDR3 runs 14 residues. Germline loops: CDR1 SGHKS, CDR2 YYEKEE (reference sequence). V shed 0 bases, J shed 5 bases, and the junction held 5 bases outside the gene matches. This CDR3 reads CASSLATGLDEQYF. CDR3 nucleotide sequence: TGTGCCAGCAGCTTGGCGACAGGGTTGGACGAGCAGTACTTC.

The chain has TRBV2 and TRBJ2-7; D is ambiguous. Trimming cost V 2 bases and J 5 bases, with 10 bases left between them. CDR1 and CDR2 (germline): SNHLY, FYNNEI. The CDR3 contains 13 residues. The chain's CDR3 is CASSESYGDEQYF. CDR3 DNA: TGTGCCAGCAGTGAATCCTACGGAGACGAGCAGTACTTC.

The chain uses TRBV20-1 and TRBJ1-5; possibly TRBD1 for D (6 bases). CDR3 size: 14 residues. Germline V CDR1 and CDR2: DFQATT, SNEGSKA (reference sequence). V lost 4 bases to trimming and J lost 2 bases, with 12 bases between them. The CDR3 nucleotides read TGCAGTGCTAAGGGGGAAACGGGCAATCAGCCCCAGCATTTT. Translating it yields CSAKGETGNQPQHF.

The chain carries TRBV20-1 and TRBJ1-2, with 7 bases identical to TRBD1. The CDR3 is 14 residues long. Looked up from germline, CDR1 is DFQATT and CDR2 is SNEGSKA (reference sequence). The V segment lost 3 bases and the J segment 4 bases; nucleotides outside the gene matches: 8. The CDR3 coding sequence is TGCAGTGCTAGGCCGATGGCAGGGGGCTATGGCTACACCTTC. It is translated as CSARPMAGGYGYTF.

The V and J genes are TRBV11-1 and TRBJ2-1; the match to TRBD1 covers 9 bases. From germline, CDR1 is SGHAT and CDR2 FQDESV (reference sequence). CDR3 length: 14 amino acids. V dropped 7 bases and J dropped 9; count of bases not matched to a gene: 10. In nucleotides, the CDR3 is TGTGCCAGCACCGTTGACAGGGGGATAGGTGAGCAGTTCTTC. Its translation: CASTVDRGIGEQFF.